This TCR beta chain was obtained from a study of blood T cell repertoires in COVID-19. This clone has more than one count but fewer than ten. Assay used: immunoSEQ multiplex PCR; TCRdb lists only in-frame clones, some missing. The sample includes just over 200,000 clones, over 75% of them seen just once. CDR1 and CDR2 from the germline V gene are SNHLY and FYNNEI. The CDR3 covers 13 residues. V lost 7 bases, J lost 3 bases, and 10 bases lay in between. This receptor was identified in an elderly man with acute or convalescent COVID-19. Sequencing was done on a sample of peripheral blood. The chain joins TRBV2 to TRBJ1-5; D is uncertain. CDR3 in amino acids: CASIRGFNQPQHF. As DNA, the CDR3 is TGTGCCAGCATACGCGGATTCAATCAGCCCCAGCATTTT.